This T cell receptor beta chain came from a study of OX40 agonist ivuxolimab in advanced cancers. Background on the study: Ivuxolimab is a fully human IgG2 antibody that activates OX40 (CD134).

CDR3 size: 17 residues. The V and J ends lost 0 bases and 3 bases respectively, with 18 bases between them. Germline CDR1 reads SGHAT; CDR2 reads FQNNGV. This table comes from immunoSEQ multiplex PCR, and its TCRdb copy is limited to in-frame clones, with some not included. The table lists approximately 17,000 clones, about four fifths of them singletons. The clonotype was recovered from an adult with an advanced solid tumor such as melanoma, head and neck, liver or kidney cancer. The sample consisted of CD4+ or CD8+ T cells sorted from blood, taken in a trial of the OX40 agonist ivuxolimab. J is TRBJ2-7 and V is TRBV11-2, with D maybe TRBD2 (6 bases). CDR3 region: CASSLEGTLEFLYEQYF. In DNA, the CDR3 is TGTGCCAGCAGCTTAGAAGGGACTCTTGAGTTCCTCTACGAGCAGTACTTC. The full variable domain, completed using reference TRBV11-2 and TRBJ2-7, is EAGVAQSPRYKIIEKRQSVAFWCNPISGHATLYWYQQILGQGPKLLIQFQNNGVVDDSQLPKDRFSAERLKGVDSTLKIQPAKLEDSAVYLCASSLEGTLEFLYEQYFGPGTRLTVT.